A selection of T cell receptor beta chains follows, all from one sample in a study of post-analysis software for immune sequencing data. MiXCR, run by TCRdb on the PCR reads, gives a single entry per CDR3 protein. The table lists 750,000 to 950,000 distinct CDR3 sequences, roughly 46% of them singletons. The sample comprised blood. The receptors originated from a girl under 18 with multiple sclerosis. Both conserved end residues are part of each CDR3. Each record gives: clone size, D gene, J gene, CDR3 length, V gene, CDR3 DNA, CDR3 protein. D genes are given only for firm matches. Clone size is stated in some rows and not others, as once, few, many or a class when expanded.

clone size: few; D gene: TRBD1; J gene: TRBJ1-5; CDR3 length: 15; V gene: TRBV30; CDR3 DNA: TGTGCCTGGAGATCGGGACAGGTTAGCAATCAGCCCCAGCATTTT; CDR3 protein: CAWRSGQVSNQPQHF
clone size: NA; D gene: NA; J gene: TRBJ1-1; CDR3 length: 11; V gene: TRBV30; CDR3 DNA: TGTGCCTGGAGCCTCAATTTAGGAGCTTTCTTT; CDR3 protein: CAWSLNLGAFF
clone size: few; D gene: NA; J gene: TRBJ2-7; CDR3 length: 14; V gene: TRBV20-1; CDR3 DNA: TGCAGTGCGAGCCCGGGACTGATCTCCTACGAGCAGTACTTC; CDR3 protein: CSASPGLISYEQYF
clone size: few; D gene: TRBD2; J gene: TRBJ2-5; CDR3 length: 15; V gene: TRBV20-1; CDR3 DNA: TGCAGTGCAAGCGGGGCGCAGGGTTCTCAAGAGACCCAGTACTTC; CDR3 protein: CSASGAQGSQETQYF
clone size: NA; D gene: NA; J gene: TRBJ1-2; CDR3 length: 11; V gene: TRBV19; CDR3 DNA: TGTGCCAGTGAAGGGAAGGGCGGCTACACCTTC; CDR3 protein: CASEGKGGYTF
clone size: few; D gene: NA; J gene: TRBJ1-1; CDR3 length: 14; V gene: TRBV10-3; CDR3 DNA: TGTGCCATCAGTGAGTCCGAGGGGACCGGTGAAGCTTTCTTT; CDR3 protein: CAISESEGTGEAFF
clone size: NA; D gene: NA; J gene: TRBJ1-1; CDR3 length: 15; V gene: TRBV5-5; CDR3 DNA: TGTGCCAGCAGCCGATCGGGGGGGCAGAACACTGAAGCTTTCTTT; CDR3 protein: CASSRSGGQNTEAFF
clone size: NA; D gene: TRBD1; J gene: TRBJ2-1; CDR3 length: 15; V gene: TRBV7-9; CDR3 DNA: TGTGCCAGCAGTTTCCCCGGGACAGGGATCAATGAGCAGTTCTTC; CDR3 protein: CASSFPGTGINEQFF
clone size: NA; D gene: NA; J gene: TRBJ2-7; CDR3 length: 14; V gene: TRBV7-3; CDR3 DNA: TGTGCCAGCAGCTTAACAGGGGGGGGAGCCCTTCAGTACTTC; CDR3 protein: CASSLTGGGALQYF
clone size: few; D gene: TRBD2; J gene: TRBJ2-1; CDR3 length: 13; V gene: TRBV7-9; CDR3 DNA: TGTGCCAGCTTAGCGGGAGGGTACAATGAGCAGTTCTTC; CDR3 protein: CASLAGGYNEQFF
clone size: NA; D gene: TRBD1; J gene: TRBJ1-2; CDR3 length: 15; V gene: TRBV5-1; CDR3 DNA: TGCGCCAGCAGCCCACAGGGGGAAGGGCTCTATGGCTACACCTTC; CDR3 protein: CASSPQGEGLYGYTF
clone size: few; D gene: TRBD2; J gene: TRBJ2-3; CDR3 length: 16; V gene: TRBV5-1; CDR3 DNA: TGCGCCAGCAGCTTGGCCCTGACTAGCGAGGGGGATACGCAGTATTTT; CDR3 protein: CASSLALTSEGDTQYF
clone size: NA; D gene: TRBD1; J gene: TRBJ1-5; CDR3 length: 17; V gene: TRBV15; CDR3 DNA: TGTGCCACCTCACGAGGACAGGTCCTTTATAGCAATCAGCCCCAGCATTTT; CDR3 protein: CATSRGQVLYSNQPQHF
clone size: NA; D gene: TRBD2; J gene: TRBJ2-7; CDR3 length: 16; V gene: TRBV4-2; CDR3 DNA: TGTGCCAGCAGCCAAGCAGCGGGAGCGCTCATTCGGGAGCAGTACTTC; CDR3 protein: CASSQAAGALIREQYF
clone size: NA; D gene: TRBD2; J gene: TRBJ2-7; CDR3 length: 14; V gene: TRBV5-1; CDR3 DNA: TGCACCAGCAGCTCGGGGGGAAACCTCTACGAGCAGTACTTC; CDR3 protein: CTSSSGGNLYEQYF
clone size: few; D gene: NA; J gene: TRBJ1-2; CDR3 length: 11; V gene: TRBV5-6; CDR3 DNA: TGTGCCAGCGGGAGGGTCTATGGCTACACCTTC; CDR3 protein: CASGRVYGYTF
clone size: NA; D gene: NA; J gene: TRBJ2-3; CDR3 length: 14; V gene: TRBV20-1; CDR3 DNA: TGCAGTGCTAGAGCGGGGCGGGGTACAGATACGCAGTATTTT; CDR3 protein: CSARAGRGTDTQYF
clone size: few; D gene: TRBD2; J gene: TRBJ2-1; CDR3 length: 14; V gene: TRBV7-2; CDR3 DNA: TGTGCCAGCAGATCGGGACTACCCTACAATGAGCAGTTCTTC; CDR3 protein: CASRSGLPYNEQFF
clone size: NA; D gene: NA; J gene: TRBJ2-5; CDR3 length: 13; V gene: TRBV24-1; CDR3 DNA: TGTGCCACCAGTGACAGTTTTCGGGAGACCCAGTACTTC; CDR3 protein: CATSDSFRETQYF
clone size: NA; D gene: NA; J gene: TRBJ2-1; CDR3 length: 14; V gene: TRBV20-1; CDR3 DNA: TGCAGTGCTAGCCTGCCTAGGGCCGGCAATGAGCAGTTCTTC; CDR3 protein: CSASLPRAGNEQFF
clone size: NA; D gene: NA; J gene: TRBJ2-7; CDR3 length: 14; V gene: TRBV7-2; CDR3 DNA: TGTGCCAGCAGCTTATGGGCTAGCTCCGACGAGCAGTACTTC; CDR3 protein: CASSLWASSDEQYF
clone size: NA; D gene: NA; J gene: TRBJ1-1; CDR3 length: 13; V gene: TRBV28; CDR3 DNA: TGTGCCAGCAGGAGTGGGGGGGACACTGAAGCTTTCTTT; CDR3 protein: CASRSGGDTEAFF
clone size: NA; D gene: NA; J gene: TRBJ1-1; CDR3 length: 14; V gene: TRBV28; CDR3 DNA: TGTGCCAGCACAGTGGGGGGTGTGGACACTGAAGCTTTCTTT; CDR3 protein: CASTVGGVDTEAFF
clone size: NA; D gene: NA; J gene: TRBJ1-2; CDR3 length: 14; V gene: TRBV5-5; CDR3 DNA: TGTGCCAGCAGCTTGTACAGGGAGGCCTATGGCTACACCTTC; CDR3 protein: CASSLYREAYGYTF
clone size: few; D gene: NA; J gene: TRBJ1-2; CDR3 length: 12; V gene: TRBV28; CDR3 DNA: TGTGCCATCCAGGGAAATAGCTATGGCTACACCTTC; CDR3 protein: CAIQGNSYGYTF
clone size: NA; D gene: NA; J gene: TRBJ2-7; CDR3 length: 15; V gene: TRBV16; CDR3 DNA: TGTGCCAGCAGCCAATCTCGGCAGGGAAGCTACGAGCAGTACTTC; CDR3 protein: CASSQSRQGSYEQYF